This T cell receptor (beta chain) stems from a study of early T cells in non-severe SARS-CoV-2 infection. TCRdb reprocessed the 5' RACE reads via MiXCR and lists one record per CDR3 protein. The sample lists around 78,000 distinct CDR3 sequences; roughly 9.1% were seen once. The V end was cut by 2 bases, the J end by 1 base, with 14 bases between. This CDR3 spans 15 amino acids. In germline, CDR1 is DFQATT, CDR2 SNEGSKA (reference sequence). This clonotype was seen a few times. The material was whole blood, obtained at baseline. This sequence originates from an adult who was a healthcare worker with PCR-confirmed SARS-CoV-2 infection or an uninfected control (not recorded which). V is TRBV20-1 and J is TRBJ1-1, with D maybe TRBD1 (6 bases). The CDR3 bases are TGCAGTGCTAGACCCTTGAACAGGGCGAACACTGAAGCTTTCTTT. Protein product: CSARPLNRANTEAFF.